This TCR beta chain appears in the sequencing data of a study of T cell repertoires in cytomegalovirus infection (dated by TCRdb to between 2018 and 2021). About the full investigation: Peptide stimulations targeted recently identified HLA-C-restricted CMV epitopes, whose presentation resists viral immunomodulation, together with well-studied HLA-B-restricted epitopes. The HLA type of each donor mattered for the analysis, because public TCR beta signatures pointed to carriage of CMV infection along with the matching HLA type. The research as a whole found: In both this cohort and an independent roughly 330-donor cohort, the cumulative frequency of public TCR beta family members distinguished carriers of CMV infection plus the relevant HLA type. In the ex vivo response, HLA-C-restricted CMV-specific TCR beta clonotypes were dominant, and in two of eight donors the single most frequent clonotype came from this HLA-C-restricted group.

The sample's treatment or condition, from its label and the paper: in vitro stimulation with specific CMV peptide epitopes to enrich CMV-specific T cells. With regard to this clonotype: This clone's antigen is unknown. Base qualities were left out, and no much larger clone turns up one base away.

V is reduced by 2 bases and J by 7 bases, leaving a spacing of 17 bases between them. As encoded in the germline V gene, CDR1 is SGHDN while CDR2 is FVKESK. The CDR3 runs 16 amino acids, cysteine and phenylalanine included. Solely the CDR3 DNA is kept, with 48 bases framed from the first base. The run used an Illumina HiSeq 1500. The public reads were reprocessed in TCRdb via fastp at Q25 and MiXCR, keeping in-frame beta chains. Duplicate CDR3 protein sequences are folded into a single record with the most common DNA and genes. Counted in this sample were about 920,000 distinct CDR3 sequences; more than 25% of them appeared once. Together, the top ten hold around an eighth of the sample.

This TCR was sampled from a human donor in good health (CMV status not recorded). Some clones in this sample may be carry-over from other donors' samples. Material: cultured CD8+ T cells from PBMCs, obtained from culture after CMV antigen stimulation. The V and J genes are TRBV14 and TRBJ2-2, with the D assignment possibly TRBD1 or TRBD2, given 5 matching bases for each. The CDR3 corresponds to CASSQNRWGSGGELFF. The nucleotide sequence reads as follows: TGTGCCAGCAGCCAAAACCGCTGGGGGAGCGGCGGGGAGCTGTTTTTT.